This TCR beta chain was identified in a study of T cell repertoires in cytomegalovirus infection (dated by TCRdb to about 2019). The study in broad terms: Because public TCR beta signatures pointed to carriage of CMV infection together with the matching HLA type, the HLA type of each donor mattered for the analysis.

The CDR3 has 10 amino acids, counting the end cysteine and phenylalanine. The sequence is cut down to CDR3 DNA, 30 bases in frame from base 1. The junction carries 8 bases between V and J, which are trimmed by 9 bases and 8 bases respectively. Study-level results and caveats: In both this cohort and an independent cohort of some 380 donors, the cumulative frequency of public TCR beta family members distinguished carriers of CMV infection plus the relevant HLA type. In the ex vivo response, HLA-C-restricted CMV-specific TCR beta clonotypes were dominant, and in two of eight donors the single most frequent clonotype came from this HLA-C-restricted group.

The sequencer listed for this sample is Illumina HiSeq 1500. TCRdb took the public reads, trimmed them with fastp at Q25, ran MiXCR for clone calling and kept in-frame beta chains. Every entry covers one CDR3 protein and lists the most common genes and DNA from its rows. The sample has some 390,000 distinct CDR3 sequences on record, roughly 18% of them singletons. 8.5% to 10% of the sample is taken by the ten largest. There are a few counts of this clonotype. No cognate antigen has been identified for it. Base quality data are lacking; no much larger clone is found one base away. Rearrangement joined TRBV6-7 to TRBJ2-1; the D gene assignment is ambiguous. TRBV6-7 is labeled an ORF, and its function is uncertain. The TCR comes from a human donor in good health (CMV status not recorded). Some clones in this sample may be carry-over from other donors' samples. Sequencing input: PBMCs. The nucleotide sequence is TGTGCCAGTGAAGCCGATGAGCAGTTCTTC. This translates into CASEADEQFF.